The 5 T cell receptor beta chains below all came from one sample that was sequenced in a study of blood T cell repertoires in COVID-19. Generated by immunoSEQ multiplex PCR, the TCRdb table keeps only in-frame clones and is missing some. The sample yields some 160,000 clones, 79% seen once. Source material: peripheral blood. The receptors were gathered from a man aged 50-59 years with active or convalescent COVID-19.

The chain couples TRBV30 to TRBJ2-2, with D hard to call. The V end was cut by 2 bases, the J end by 4 bases, with 8 bases between. The CDR3 extends over 13 amino acids. Per the germline V gene, CDR1 is GTSNPN and CDR2 is SVGIG (reference sequence). CDR3 DNA sequence: TGTGCCTGGAGTAGTCAGATCACCGGGGAGCTGTTTTTT. Protein sequence: CAWSSQITGELFF.

V gene TRBV7-9 combines with J gene TRBJ2-2, with a possible D match to TRBD1 (5 bases). The CDR3 spans 14 residues. Germline V gives CDR1 SEHNR, CDR2 FQNEAQ (reference sequence). The V end was cut by 3 bases, the J end by 7 bases, with 12 bases between. CDR3 in amino acids: CASSFSQGIGELFF. In nucleotides, the CDR3 is TGTGCCAGCAGCTTTTCCCAGGGTATCGGGGAGCTGTTTTTT.

The chain couples TRBV24-1 to TRBJ2-1; 10 bases are a match to TRBD2. V shed 10 bases, J shed 4 bases, and the junction held 6 bases outside the gene matches. Germline loops: CDR1 KGHDR, CDR2 SFDVKD. The length of the CDR3 is 14 residues. The CDR3 here is CATEAGGPYNEQFF. The CDR3 DNA sequence: TGTGCCACGGAAGCGGGAGGGCCATACAATGAGCAGTTCTTC.

The chain couples TRBV27 to TRBJ2-3; D remains unclear. The length of the CDR3 is 13 residues. The V gene's germline CDR1 is MNHEY and CDR2 SMNVEV (reference sequence). V was pared by 1 base and J by 6 bases, with 8 bases between. The CDR3 region has the DNA TGTGCCAGCAGTTTATTGGCCTCCGATACGCAGTATTTT. Protein: CASSLLASDTQYF.

In DNA form, the CDR3 reads TGTGCCAGCAGCTTAAGCAGGGTCTCAGATACGCAGTATTTT. Its protein product is CASSLSRVSDTQYF. This chain connects TRBV7-3 to TRBJ2-3, with TRBD1 as a possible D gene (5 bases). V lost 1 base, J lost 4 bases, and 9 bases lay in between. This CDR3 is 14 amino acids long. The germline CDR1 and CDR2 sequences are SGHTA and FQGTGA.